This record concerns one T cell receptor (beta chain) sequence. Its antigen is not known. The CDR3 contains 15 residues. Looked up from germline, CDR1 is SEHNR and CDR2 is FQNEAQ (reference sequence). V lost 5 bases, J lost 4 bases, and 7 bases stayed unmatched. The sample belongs to a study of beta chain features in type 1 diabetes. Study-level background: No patient-donor differences in age, gender, total cells or subset yield.

Study-level findings and limits: In all four CD4+ subsets, TCRB CDR3 length was significantly, moderately reduced in type 1 diabetes. Because the template was cDNA, high-expressing cells might be over-represented.

The isolated RNA, all of it, was reverse transcribed, so expressed TCRB transcripts were what got sequenced. Clones were sequenced by immunoSEQ multiplex PCR, and TCRdb holds only the in-frame ones, with some missing. The sample has hundreds of thousands of clones, about 15% seen once. The sample taken for sequencing was naive CD4+ T cells from blood. The clonotype originates from a man younger than 35 with type 1 diabetes. V and J are TRBV7-9 and TRBJ2-7, with 11 bases lining up with TRBD1. CDR3 sequence: CASSPGTGGSYEQYF. CDR3 nucleotides: TGTGCCAGCAGCCCCGGGACAGGGGGTAGTTACGAGCAGTACTTC.